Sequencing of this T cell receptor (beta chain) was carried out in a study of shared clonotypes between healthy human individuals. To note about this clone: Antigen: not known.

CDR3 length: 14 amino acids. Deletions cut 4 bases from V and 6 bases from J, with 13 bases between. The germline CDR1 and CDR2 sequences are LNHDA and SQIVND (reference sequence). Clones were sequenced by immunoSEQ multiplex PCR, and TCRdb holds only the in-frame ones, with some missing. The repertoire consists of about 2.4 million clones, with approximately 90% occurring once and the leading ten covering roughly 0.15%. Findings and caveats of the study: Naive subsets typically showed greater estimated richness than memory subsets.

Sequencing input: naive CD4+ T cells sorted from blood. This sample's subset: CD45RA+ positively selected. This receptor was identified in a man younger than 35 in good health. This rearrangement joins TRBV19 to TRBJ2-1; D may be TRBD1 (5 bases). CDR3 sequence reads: CASSNAGSGNEQFF. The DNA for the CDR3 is TGTGCCAGTAGTAATGCAGGGTCGGGCAATGAGCAGTTCTTC. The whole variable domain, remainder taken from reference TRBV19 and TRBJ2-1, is DGGITQSPKYLFRKEGQNVTLSCEQNLNHDAMYWYRQDPGQGLRLIYYSQIVNDFQKGDIAEGYSVSREKKESFPLTVTSAQKNPTAFYLCASSNAGSGNEQFFGPGTRLTVL.